Given below is one T cell receptor beta chain in context. No antigen is known for it. Template material for amplifying TCR beta CDR3 regions consisted of RNA transcripts. The TCR CDR3 was amplified in a first-round RT-PCR using the HTBI primer set. TCRdb passed the multiplex PCR reads through MiXCR, listing each CDR3 protein once. The sample shows some 440,000 distinct CDR3 sequences, 15% to 19% of them seen only once. The germline V gene encodes CDR1 LNHDA and CDR2 SQIVND (reference sequence). Unmatched junction bases numbered 13, after V lost 6 bases and J lost 5 bases. The CDR3 loop spans 17 amino acids. These data are taken from a study of T cells in Graves' hyperthyroidism and ophthalmopathy. In making diagnoses, clinical symptoms, serum thyroxine and TRAb, thyroid ultrasound and orbital computed tomography were all used. Each 10 ml fresh peripheral blood draw supplied the PBMCs. Study-wide results and limits: Within blood appeared most thyroid clonotypes that had expanded above 0.001. Before onset, ophthalmopathy was predicted by the model a median about six months earlier.

Specimen: blood. The TCR sequence derives from a woman between 18 and 30 years old with Graves' hyperthyroidism. V and J are TRBV19 and TRBJ1-5; TRBD1 matches 10 bases. DNA of the CDR3: TGTGCCAGTAGGCCCCGGGGGGGACAGGGGAACTATCAGCCCCAGCATTTT. Its translation: CASRPRGGQGNYQPQHF.